This T cell receptor (beta chain) was captured by sequencing in a study of cytotoxic CD8 clonotypes in ibrutinib-treated CLL. Study in general: Response samples were drawn at a median of approximately 11 months of treatment, range 6 to 36.

Clones were read by immunoSEQ multiplex PCR, and TCRdb kept only the in-frame ones, dropping some. The sample lists about 130,000 clones, 79% occurring once. The specimen was PBMCs, collected after 12 months of ibrutinib treatment. The clonotype originates from a human donor with chronic lymphocytic leukemia.

DNA for the CDR3: TGTGCCAGCAGCCACGGAAAAAGGGAGACCCAGTACTTC. Translation: CASSHGKRETQYF. V usage is TRBV4-2 and J usage is TRBJ2-5; D unclear. The V gene lost 3 bases and the J gene lost 5 bases, with 10 bases spanning the gap. The V gene's germline CDR1 is LGHNA and CDR2 YNFKEQ. The CDR3 is made up of 13 amino acids.